This record concerns one T cell receptor beta chain sequence. The antigen is unknown. CDR3 length: 16 residues. J lost 3 bases, V lost 6 bases, and 13 bases had no gene match. Germline lookup yields CDR1 MNHEY and CDR2 SMNVEV (reference sequence). These data are taken from a study of T-cell memory formation after mild COVID-19. Study observations and caveats: CM and EM subsets held most contracting CD4+ clones; EMRA held CD8+ ones. Some clones that responded turned up in pre-infection memory, which suggests that cross-reactive memory joined in.

Via MiXCR, TCRdb re-called the 5' RACE reads, giving one row per CDR3 protein. Of about 82,000 distinct CDR3 sequences listed, about 13% are singletons. This clonotype originated in a man younger than 30 who had mild COVID-19 (a few samples of this study predate the infection). Cell type and time point are not known. V and J are TRBV27 and TRBJ2-7; TRBD2 agrees at 8 bases. The specimen sequenced was PBMCs or a T cell subset sorted from them (not recorded which). The CDR3 bases are TGTGCCAGCAGCTTCCTGGGTAGCGGGGTCCTCTACGAGCAGTACTTC. It translates to CASSFLGSGVLYEQYF.